The 23 T cell receptor beta chains below come from one sample, sequenced in a study of monozygotic twins with inflammatory bowel disease. Using the 5' RACE reads, TCRdb records one entry per CDR3 protein without DNA. The ten most abundant clones cover about 2.6% of a sample with some 400,000 distinct CDR3 sequences. Sequencing was done on a sample of blood. Receptors originate from a human donor with ulcerative colitis or Crohn's disease, or a healthy co-twin of an affected twin (not recorded which).

The chain carries TRBV5-4 and TRBJ2-1; TCRdb calls TRBD2, which cannot be checked without DNA. CDR3 size: 16 residues. The germline gives CDR1 SGHNT, CDR2 YYREEE (reference sequence). The CDR3 reads CASSLSSSGAYNEQFF.

The V call is TRBV6-6, the J call TRBJ2-7; TCRdb names TRBD1, which stays unverified in the absence of DNA. From germline, CDR1 is MNHNY and CDR2 SVGAGI (reference sequence). This CDR3 comprises 14 residues. The CDR3 reads CASRSPGQGGEQYF.

V and J are TRBV2 and TRBJ1-3; with no DNA, the TCRdb D assignment of TRBD1 cannot be verified. Germline V CDR1 and CDR2: SNHLY, FYNNEI. The CDR3 totals 16 residues. The CDR3: CASSFSQTGEGDTIYF.

This chain joins TRBV7-2 and TRBJ2-1; TCRdb returns TRBD2, unconfirmable since there is no DNA. The length of the CDR3 is 14 residues. Germline V lookup: CDR1 SGHTA, CDR2 FQGNSA. The CDR3 loop is CASSSPTTGDEQFF.

The J gene is TRBJ2-2, the V gene TRBV7-2; TCRdb's D call, TRBD2, is unchecked because there is no DNA. CDR1 SGHTA and CDR2 FQGNSA come from the germline V gene. The CDR3 totals 18 residues. The CDR3: CASSLSGLAGGETGELFF.

CDR3 residues: CASIPGRGPNQPQHF. The genes are TRBV28 and TRBJ1-5; TCRdb's assignment of TRBD1 cannot be checked, as there is no DNA. CDR1 and CDR2 (germline): MDHEN, SYDVKM. CDR3 length: 15 residues.

The chain combines TRBV15 with TRBJ1-2; TCRdb's assignment of TRBD1 cannot be checked, as there is no DNA. The CDR3 loop spans 15 amino acids. From germline, CDR1 is LNHNV and CDR2 YYDKDF (reference sequence). The CDR3 sequence: CATSRVKQGNGGYTF.

The genes are TRBV7-8 and TRBJ2-5. The CDR3 totals 13 residues. Germline V gives CDR1 SGHVS, CDR2 FQNEAQ. This CDR3 reads CASSLVSGESQYF.

Here the CDR3 reads CASREMDSQAQYF. The V gene is TRBV6-6, the J gene TRBJ2-7; the TCRdb call, TRBD2, lacks DNA for checking. The germline V gene encodes CDR1 MNHNY and CDR2 SVGAGI (reference sequence). There are 13 residues in the CDR3.

The chain employs TRBV7-9 and TRBJ2-1; as DNA is missing, the TRBD1 call by TCRdb cannot be tested. Germline V gene lookup returns CDR1 SEHNR and CDR2 FQNEAQ (reference sequence). The CDR3 runs 15 residues. CDR3: CASSLPGPLGNEQFF.

The J gene is TRBJ1-3, the V gene TRBV18. Per the germline V gene, CDR1 is KGHSH and CDR2 is LQKENI. This CDR3 region has 16 residues. The CDR3 sequence: CASSQVMDTTGNTIYF.

J is TRBJ1-5 and V is TRBV6-1. Germline V CDR1 and CDR2: MNHNS, SASEGT. This CDR3 spans 16 amino acids. This CDR3 reads CASDEFDEYSNQPQHF.

This CDR3 is CASSLSSSGSLWDTQYF. The J gene is TRBJ2-3, the V gene TRBV7-6; TCRdb's D gene call, TRBD2, goes unchecked for lack of DNA. The CDR3 length is 17 residues. Per germline, CDR1 SGHVS and CDR2 FNYEAQ.

The chain joins TRBV7-2 to TRBJ2-7. Germline V lookup: CDR1 SGHTA, CDR2 FQGNSA. The CDR3 consists of 12 residues. The chain's CDR3 is CASSSFNLEQYF.

The chain recombines TRBV29-1 with TRBJ1-4; TCRdb lists TRBD1, though no DNA is available to test this call. The CDR3 is 13 residues long. CDR1 is SQVTM and CDR2 is ANQGSEA in the germline V gene. The CDR3 loop reads CSVEGRGTEKLFF. Based on the CDR3 plus reference TRBV29-1 and TRBJ1-4, the full variable domain is SAVISQKPSRDICQRGTSLTIQCQVDSQVTMMFWYRQQPGQSLTLIATANQGSEATYESGFVIDKFPISRPNLTFSTLTVSNMSPEDSSIYLCSVEGRGTEKLFFGSGTQLSVL.

This chain connects TRBV6-1 to TRBJ2-3; TCRdb names TRBD1, which stays unverified in the absence of DNA. This CDR3 spans 15 amino acids. Germline lookup yields CDR1 MNHNS and CDR2 SASEGT. CDR3 amino acids: CASSETGGRADTQYF.

The J gene is TRBJ2-1, the V gene TRBV7-3; with no DNA, the TCRdb D assignment of TRBD2 cannot be verified. CDR3 length equals 15 residues. Germline V gene sequence: CDR1 SGHTA, CDR2 FQGTGA. The chain's CDR3 is CASSPWELTSGEQFF. The complete variable domain, with remaining parts taken from reference TRBV7-3 and TRBJ2-1, reads GAGVSQTPSNKVTEKGKYVELRCDPISGHTALYWYRQSLGQGPEFLIYFQGTGAADDSGLPNDRFFAVRPEGSVSTLKIQRTERGDSAVYLCASSPWELTSGEQFFGPGTRLTVL.

The V call is TRBV20-1, the J call TRBJ1-2. CDR1 is DFQATT and CDR2 is SNEGSKA in the germline V gene (reference sequence). This CDR3 spans 12 amino acids. The CDR3 is CNAALANYGYTF.

The V call is TRBV11-2, the J call TRBJ2-1; TCRdb reports TRBD1, a call that lacks DNA to check it against. The CDR3 totals 14 residues. Per the germline V gene, CDR1 is SGHAT and CDR2 is FQNNGV. The CDR3 sequence is CASSLFGGSYEQFF.

The V call is TRBV7-2, the J call TRBJ1-2; lacking DNA, the TRBD1 call made by TCRdb goes unchecked. The germline V gene has CDR1 SGHTA and CDR2 FQGNSA. The CDR3 totals 15 residues. This CDR3 is CASSATGGSQYGYTF.

The rearrangement uses TRBV12-3 or TRBV12-4 and TRBJ2-7; the TCRdb D gene call, TRBD1, has no DNA to confirm it. The CDR3 runs to 14 residues. This chain's CDR3 is CASSPDRGLGEQYF.

The rearrangement uses TRBV24-1 and TRBJ2-2; TCRdb picks TRBD1, but there is no DNA to check that call. The CDR3 sequence is 14 residues long. From germline, CDR1 is KGHDR and CDR2 SFDVKD. The CDR3 loop is CATSSTGYTGELFF.

This chain links TRBV7-2 with TRBJ2-7; TCRdb indicates TRBD1, and absent DNA this call remains unverified. Germline loops: CDR1 SGHTA, CDR2 FQGNSA. This CDR3 has 14 residues. CDR3 sequence: CASSTRQGRHEQYF. Looking up the rest from reference TRBV7-2 and TRBJ2-7 gives the full variable domain: GAGVSQSPSNKVTEKGKDVELRCDPISGHTALYWYRQSLGQGLEFLIYFQGNSAPDKSGLPSDRFSAERTGGSVSTLTIQRTQQEDSAVYLCASSTRQGRHEQYFGPGTRLTVT.